This entry describes one T cell receptor (beta chain). Its specificity is not known. These data are taken from a study of Tregs in tolerant kidney transplant recipients. General observations from the study: Findings come from small patient numbers and require larger validation. The most relevant donor-specific Treg TCRbeta repertoire apparently came from expansion with activated donor B cells.

Libraries were prepared by immunoSEQ multiplex PCR; TCRdb keeps only in-frame clonotypes and omits some of them. Seen here are about 240,000 clones, roughly 80% observed once, and the top ten hold over 0.5%. The CDR3 has 14 amino acids. Germline assignment: CDR1 SGHAT and CDR2 FQNNGV. Trimming took 5 bases from V and 0 from J, leaving 8 bases between them. The J gene is TRBJ1-5, the V gene TRBV11-2, with D tentatively TRBD1 (5 bases). The clonotype comes from a human donor in good health. Specimen: CD4+ T cells from blood. CDR3 nucleotide sequence: TGTGCCAGCAGCCAGGGCCTTAGCAATCAGCCCCAGCATTTT. Protein sequence: CASSQGLSNQPQHF.